Included here is one TCR beta chain sequence, with context. As originally analysed: Reference gene primer amplification gave estimated nucleated cell counts. TCRdb's table, derived via immunoSEQ multiplex PCR, lists solely in-frame clones and lacks some. That table supplies the V and J calls and clone size; D and trimming were determined from the DNA. Among about 220,000 clones listed, 82% were seen once. This record belongs to a study of blood T cell repertoires in COVID-19. Study summary: Acute-phase and convalescent COVID-19 samples originated in the United States, Italy and Spain.

The CDR3 runs to 16 residues. Germline V gene data show CDR1 as KGHDR and CDR2 as SFDVKD. Germline trimming cut 5 bases from V and 1 base from J; bases unmatched to any gene: 6. The sequenced sample was peripheral blood. The sequence derives from a woman of 80 years or more with COVID-19, enrolled during active disease. The chain has TRBV24-1 and TRBJ2-1; TRBD1 matches 8 bases. The CDR3 coding sequence is TGTGCCACCAGTGCCCAAACAGGGGGTTCCTACAATGAGCAGTTCTTC. It is translated as CATSAQTGGSYNEQFF.